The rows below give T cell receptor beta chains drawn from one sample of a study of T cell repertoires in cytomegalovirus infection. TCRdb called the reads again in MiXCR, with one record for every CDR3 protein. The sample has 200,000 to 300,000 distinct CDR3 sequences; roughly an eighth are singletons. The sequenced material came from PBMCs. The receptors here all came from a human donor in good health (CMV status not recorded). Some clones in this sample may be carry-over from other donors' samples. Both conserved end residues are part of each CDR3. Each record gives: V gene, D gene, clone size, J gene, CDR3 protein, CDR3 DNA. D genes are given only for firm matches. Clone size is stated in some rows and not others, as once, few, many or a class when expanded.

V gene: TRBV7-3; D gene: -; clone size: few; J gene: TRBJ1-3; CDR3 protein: CASSVTGPGGSGNTIYF; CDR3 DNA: TGTGCCAGCAGCGTTACCGGGCCGGGGGGTTCTGGAAACACCATATATTTT
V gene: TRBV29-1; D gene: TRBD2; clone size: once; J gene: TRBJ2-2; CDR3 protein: CSVALISGGYTGELFF; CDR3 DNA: TGCAGCGTTGCCCTAATTAGCGGGGGGTACACCGGGGAGCTGTTTTTT
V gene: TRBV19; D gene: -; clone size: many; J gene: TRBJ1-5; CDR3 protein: CASSIGGRKSNQPQHF; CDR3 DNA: TGTGCCAGTAGTATTGGAGGGAGGAAAAGCAATCAGCCCCAGCATTTT
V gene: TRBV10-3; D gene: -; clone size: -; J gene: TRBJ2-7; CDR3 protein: CAISELGGEQYF; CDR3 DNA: TGTGCCATCAGTGAGTTAGGTGGCGAGCAGTACTTC
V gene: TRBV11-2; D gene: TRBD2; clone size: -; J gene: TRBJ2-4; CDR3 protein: CASGLGRTSGSTKNIQYF; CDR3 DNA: TGTGCCAGCGGCTTAGGCCGGACTAGCGGGAGTACTAAAAACATTCAGTACTTC
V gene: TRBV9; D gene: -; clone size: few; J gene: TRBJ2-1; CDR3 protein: CASSVGGNSYNEQFF; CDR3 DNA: TGTGCCAGCAGCGTAGGAGGGAATTCCTACAATGAGCAGTTCTTC
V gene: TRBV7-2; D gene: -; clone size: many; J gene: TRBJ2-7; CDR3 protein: CASSTNSRQYF; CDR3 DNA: TGTGCCAGCAGTACGAACAGCAGGCAGTACTTC
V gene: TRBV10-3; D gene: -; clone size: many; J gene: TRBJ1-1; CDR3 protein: CAIRTGTVNTEAFF; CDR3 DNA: TGTGCCATCAGGACCGGGACGGTGAACACTGAAGCTTTCTTT
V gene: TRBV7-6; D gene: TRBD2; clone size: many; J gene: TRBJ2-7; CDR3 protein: CASSPTSGRFHEQYF; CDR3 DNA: TGTGCCAGCAGCCCGACTAGCGGGAGATTCCACGAGCAGTACTTC
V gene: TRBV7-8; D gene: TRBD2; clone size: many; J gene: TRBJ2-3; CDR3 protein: CASKRGVATDTQYF; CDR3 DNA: TGTGCCAGCAAGCGGGGGGTGGCCACAGATACGCAGTATTTT
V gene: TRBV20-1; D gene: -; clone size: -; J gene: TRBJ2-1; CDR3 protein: CSARGPRPYNEQFF; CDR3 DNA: TGCAGTGCTAGAGGGCCCCGGCCTTACAATGAGCAGTTCTTC
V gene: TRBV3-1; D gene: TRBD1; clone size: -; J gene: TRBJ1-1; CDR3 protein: CASSRQGQNTEAFF; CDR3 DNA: TGTGCCAGCAGCCGACAGGGTCAGAACACTGAAGCTTTCTTT
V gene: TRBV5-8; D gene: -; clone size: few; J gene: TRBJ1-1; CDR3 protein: CASSLAGRSFEAFF; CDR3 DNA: TGTGCCAGCAGCTTGGCCGGGAGGTCATTTGAAGCTTTCTTT
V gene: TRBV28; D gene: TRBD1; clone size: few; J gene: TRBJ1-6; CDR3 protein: CATGGTGAYNSPLHF; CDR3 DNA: TGTGCCACCGGGGGGACAGGGGCCTATAATTCACCCCTCCACTTT
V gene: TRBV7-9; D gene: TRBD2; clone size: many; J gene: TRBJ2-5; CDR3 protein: CASSGGLAHQETQYF; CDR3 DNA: TGTGCCAGCAGCGGGGGACTAGCGCACCAAGAGACCCAGTACTTC
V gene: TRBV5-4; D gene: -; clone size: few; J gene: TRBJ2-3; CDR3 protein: CASSETSSPPDTQYF; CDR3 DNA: TGTGCCAGCAGCGAGACTTCCTCTCCGCCAGATACGCAGTATTTT
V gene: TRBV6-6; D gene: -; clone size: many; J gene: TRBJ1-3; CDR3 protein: CASSYSIGRGQPGDTIYF; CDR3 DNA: TGTGCCAGCAGTTACTCGATCGGCAGGGGACAACCTGGAGACACCATATATTTT
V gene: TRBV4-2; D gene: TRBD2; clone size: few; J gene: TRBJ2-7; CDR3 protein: CASSQASGVTYEQYF; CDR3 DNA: TGTGCCAGCAGCCAAGCGAGCGGGGTCACCTACGAGCAGTACTTC
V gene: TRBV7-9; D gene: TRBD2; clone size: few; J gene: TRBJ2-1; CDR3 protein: CASTLSGGSYEQFF; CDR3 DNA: TGTGCCAGCACCCTCTCTGGCGGGAGCTATGAGCAGTTCTTC
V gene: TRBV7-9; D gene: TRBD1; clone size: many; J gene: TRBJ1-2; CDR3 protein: CASSFGQAYGYTF; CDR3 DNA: TGTGCCAGCAGCTTCGGACAGGCGTATGGCTACACCTTC
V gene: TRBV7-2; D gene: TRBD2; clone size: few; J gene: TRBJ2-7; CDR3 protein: CASSLGDYSYEQYF; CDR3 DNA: TGTGCCAGCAGCTTAGGGGACTACTCCTACGAGCAGTACTTC
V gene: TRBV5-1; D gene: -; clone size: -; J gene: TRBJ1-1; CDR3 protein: CASSAAGTEAFF; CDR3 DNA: TGCGCCAGCAGCGCGGCGGGCACTGAAGCTTTCTTT
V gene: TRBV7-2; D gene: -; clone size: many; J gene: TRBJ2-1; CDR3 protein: CASSLLSSYNEQFF; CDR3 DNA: TGTGCCAGCAGCTTATTGAGCTCCTACAATGAGCAGTTCTTC
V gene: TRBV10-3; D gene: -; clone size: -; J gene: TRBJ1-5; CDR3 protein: CAISETGQPQHF; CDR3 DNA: TGTGCCATCAGTGAAACGGGTCAGCCCCAGCATTTT
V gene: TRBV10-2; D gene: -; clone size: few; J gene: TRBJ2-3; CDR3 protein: CASTEYAITPSTDTQYF; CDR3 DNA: TGCGCCAGCACAGAGTACGCGATTACCCCTAGCACAGATACGCAGTATTTT
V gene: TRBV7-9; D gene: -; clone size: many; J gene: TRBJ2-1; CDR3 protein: CASSLEGSSYNEQFF; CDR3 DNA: TGTGCCAGCAGCTTAGAGGGGTCCTCTTACAATGAGCAGTTCTTC
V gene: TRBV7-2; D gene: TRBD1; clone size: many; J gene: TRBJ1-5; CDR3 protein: CASSSLTGLQPQHF; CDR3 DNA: TGTGCCAGCAGCTCATTGACAGGGTTGCAGCCCCAGCATTTT
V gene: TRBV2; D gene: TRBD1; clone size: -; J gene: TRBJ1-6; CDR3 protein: CASSPRQGSSPLHF; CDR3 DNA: TGTGCCAGCAGTCCCCGACAGGGTTCTTCACCCCTCCACTTT
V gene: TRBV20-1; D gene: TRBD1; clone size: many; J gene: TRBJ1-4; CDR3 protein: CSATSGQGALGNEKLFF; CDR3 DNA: TGCAGTGCTACCTCGGGACAGGGGGCTTTAGGGAATGAAAAACTGTTTTTT
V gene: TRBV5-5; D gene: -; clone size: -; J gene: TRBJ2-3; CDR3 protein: CASSLEGRGEAQYF; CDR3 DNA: TGTGCCAGCAGCTTGGAAGGAAGGGGAGAGGCGCAGTATTTT
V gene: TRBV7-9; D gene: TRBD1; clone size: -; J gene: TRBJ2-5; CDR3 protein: CASSLARDRGVETQYF; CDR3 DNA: TGTGCCAGCAGCTTAGCTCGGGACAGGGGTGTCGAGACCCAGTACTTC
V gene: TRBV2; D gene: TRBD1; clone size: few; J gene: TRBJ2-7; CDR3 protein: CASSDQGQIYEQYF; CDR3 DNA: TGTGCCAGCAGTGACCAGGGACAGATCTACGAGCAGTACTTC
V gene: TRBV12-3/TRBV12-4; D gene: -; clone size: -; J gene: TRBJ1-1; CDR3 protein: CASTFQRNTEAFF; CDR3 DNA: TGTGCCAGCACTTTCCAGAGAAACACTGAAGCTTTCTTT
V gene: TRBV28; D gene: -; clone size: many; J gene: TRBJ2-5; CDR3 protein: CASKFQGSHQTQYF; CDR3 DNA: TGTGCCAGCAAATTCCAGGGGTCTCATCAGACCCAGTACTTC
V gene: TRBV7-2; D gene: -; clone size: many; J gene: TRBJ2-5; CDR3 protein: CASRLGGSRATTQYF; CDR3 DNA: TGTGCCAGCAGGCTTGGAGGGTCGCGCGCCACGACCCAGTACTTC
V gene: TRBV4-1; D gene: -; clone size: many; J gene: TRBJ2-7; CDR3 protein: CASNGSGSKGQYF; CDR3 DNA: TGCGCCAGCAATGGAAGCGGTTCTAAGGGGCAGTACTTC
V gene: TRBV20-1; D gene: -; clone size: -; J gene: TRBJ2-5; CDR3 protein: CSAYRQLQETQYF; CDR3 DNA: TGCAGTGCTTATCGACAGTTACAAGAGACCCAGTACTTC
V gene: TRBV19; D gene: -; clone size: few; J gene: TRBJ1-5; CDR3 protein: CASSIVEGLGNQPQHF; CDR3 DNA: TGTGCCAGTAGTATAGTGGAGGGGCTTGGCAATCAGCCCCAGCATTTT
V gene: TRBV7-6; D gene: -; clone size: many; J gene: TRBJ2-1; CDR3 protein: CASSLGRYNEQFF; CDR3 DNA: TGTGCCAGCAGCCTAGGACGATACAATGAGCAGTTCTTC
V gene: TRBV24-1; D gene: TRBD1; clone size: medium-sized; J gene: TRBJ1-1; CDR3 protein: CATAPGTGTNTEAFF; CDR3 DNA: TGTGCCACCGCACCCGGGACAGGGACCAACACTGAAGCTTTCTTT
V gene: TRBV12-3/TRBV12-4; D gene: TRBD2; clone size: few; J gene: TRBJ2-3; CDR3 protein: CASSFGGAGLAQYF; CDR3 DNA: TGTGCCAGCAGTTTCGGGGGGGCCGGCTTAGCGCAGTATTTT
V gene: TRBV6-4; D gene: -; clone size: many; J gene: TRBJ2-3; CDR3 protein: CASSEAGGTDTQYF; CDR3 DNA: TGTGCCAGCAGTGAGGCAGGGGGCACAGATACGCAGTATTTT
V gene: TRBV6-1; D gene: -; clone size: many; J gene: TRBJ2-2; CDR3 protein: CASSVLAVGTGELFF; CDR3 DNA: TGTGCCAGCAGCGTCCTAGCTGTGGGCACCGGGGAGCTGTTTTTT
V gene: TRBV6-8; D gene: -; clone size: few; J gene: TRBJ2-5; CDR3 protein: CASSVTVQETQYF; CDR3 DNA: TGTGCCAGCAGTGTGACAGTCCAAGAGACCCAGTACTTC
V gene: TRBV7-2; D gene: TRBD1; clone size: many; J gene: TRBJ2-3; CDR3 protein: CASSLGVSGQGQYF; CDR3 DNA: TGTGCCAGCAGCTTGGGAGTCAGCGGACAGGGGCAGTATTTT
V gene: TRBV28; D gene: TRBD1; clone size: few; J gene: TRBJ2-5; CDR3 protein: CASSKTGSYQETQYF; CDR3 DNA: TGTGCCAGCAGTAAGACAGGGAGTTACCAAGAGACCCAGTACTTC
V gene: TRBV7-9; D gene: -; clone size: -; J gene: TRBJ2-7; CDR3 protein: CASSLSEGEQYF; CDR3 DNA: TGTGCCAGCAGCTTATCGGAGGGAGAGCAGTACTTC
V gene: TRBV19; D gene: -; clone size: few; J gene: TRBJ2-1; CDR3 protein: CASKAQASSYNEQFF; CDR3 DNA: TGTGCCAGCAAAGCGCAGGCGAGCTCCTACAATGAGCAGTTCTTC